The 16 T cell receptor beta chains below come from one sample, sequenced in a study of cytomegalovirus exposure and HLA in healthy donors. Use of 60 Vbeta and 13 Jbeta primers characterized the PCR. Some clones are missing from TCRdb's copy, which holds only in-frame ones; the method was immunoSEQ multiplex PCR. The sample shows approximately 200,000 clones, less than 80% of them seen only once. The sequenced sample was PBMCs. Every receptor here comes from a woman in her twenties or thirties in good health and CMV-seropositive.

The V call is TRBV7-8, the J call TRBJ1-5; 7 bases align to TRBD1. The CDR3 has 21 residues. CDR1 and CDR2 (germline): SGHVS, FQNEAQ. Trimming cost V 2 bases and J 0 bases; bases outside gene matches: 19. The CDR3 region is CASSLSPQRFTGAYSNQPQHF. CDR3 DNA: TGTGCCAGCAGCTTAAGCCCACAAAGGTTTACAGGGGCCTATAGCAATCAGCCCCAGCATTTT.

The rearrangement joins TRBV19 to TRBJ1-2, with D tentatively TRBD1 (5 bases). Germline V gene sequence: CDR1 LNHDA, CDR2 SQIVND (reference sequence). This CDR3 contains 13 residues. Trimming removed 9 bases at V and 4 bases at J, with 15 bases between. The CDR3 loop reads CASRDAGIYGYTF. CDR3 nucleotides: TGTGCCAGCAGGGATGCAGGAATCTATGGCTACACCTTC.

This chain uses TRBV27 with TRBJ1-2; D is ambiguous. This CDR3 has 14 amino acids. Germline lookup yields CDR1 MNHEY and CDR2 SMNVEV (reference sequence). Trimming pared 3 bases from V and 5 bases from J, leaving 13 bases between. DNA of the CDR3: TGTGCCAGCAGTTTTACGGGGAAAGGGTATGGCTACACCTTC. As protein: CASSFTGKGYGYTF.

The CDR3, as DNA: TGTGCCAGCAGTTTAAGGGGGGGCGGGCTCTATGGCTACACCTTC. The encoded protein is CASSLRGGGLYGYTF. This chain connects TRBV27 to TRBJ1-2; D may be TRBD1 (6 bases). There are 15 residues in the CDR3. Germline V gives CDR1 MNHEY, CDR2 SMNVEV (reference sequence). Trimming stripped 2 bases from V and 4 bases from J, with 14 bases between.

This sequence joins TRBV18 and TRBJ1-5, with D possibly being TRBD1 (6 bases). The CDR3 loop spans 15 amino acids. The germline gives CDR1 KGHSH, CDR2 LQKENI. The ends were cut back, 6 bases at V and 6 bases at J, with 18 bases in the middle. The CDR3 region is CASSPTGGAGQPQHF. DNA for the CDR3: TGTGCCAGCTCCCCGACCGGGGGGGCGGGTCAGCCCCAGCATTTT.

The gene calls are TRBV10-3 and TRBJ1-2; 7 bases are shared with TRBD1. Germline CDR1 reads ENHRY; CDR2 reads SYGVKD. V was clipped by 8 bases and J by 5 bases; unmatched bases: 8. This CDR3 spans 13 amino acids. The CDR3 nucleotides are TGTGCCATCCTAGGGGGCGCCGGGTATGGCTACACCTTC. This sequence encodes CAILGGAGYGYTF.

CDR3 DNA: TGTGCCAGCAGTTACTCTGGGGCAGGGATGGCCGGGGAGCTGTTTTTT. Protein: CASSYSGAGMAGELFF. This chain connects TRBV6-6 to TRBJ2-2, with D perhaps matching TRBD1 (5 bases). There are 16 residues in the CDR3. V was pared by 0 bases and J by 6 bases, with 14 bases between. Germline V gene data show CDR1 as MNHNY and CDR2 as SVGAGI (reference sequence).

The chain carries TRBV7-2 and TRBJ1-4, with 7 positions matching TRBD1. Germline-derived CDR1 and CDR2 are SGHTA and FQGNSA. The V segment lost 0 bases and the J segment 6 bases; nucleotides outside the gene matches: 4. This CDR3 spans 15 amino acids. The CDR3 DNA is TGTGCCAGCAGCTTAGCGGGACAGTTGGATGAAAAACTGTTTTTT. Amino acid sequence: CASSLAGQLDEKLFF.

This clone came up a few times. The J gene is TRBJ2-7, the V gene TRBV5-6; D perhaps matches TRBD1 (6 bases). Trimming took off 4 bases at V and 3 bases at J, with 17 bases between the two ends. The CDR3 consists of 15 residues. Germline lookup yields CDR1 SGHDT and CDR2 YYEEEE. This chain's CDR3 is CASSVALGQYYEQYF. In nucleotides, the CDR3 is TGTGCCAGCAGCGTAGCCTTAGGACAGTACTACGAGCAGTACTTC.

The chain joins TRBV7-9 to TRBJ2-7, with D unclear. The CDR3 sequence is 15 residues long. Per the germline V gene, CDR1 is SEHNR and CDR2 is FQNEAQ (reference sequence). V lost 0 bases and J 1 base, leaving 10 bases between the germline ends. The chain's CDR3 is CASSLAGYSSYEQYF. The CDR3 DNA is TGTGCCAGCAGCTTAGCTGGATACAGTTCCTACGAGCAGTACTTC.

The V gene is TRBV11-2, the J gene TRBJ2-1; 7 nucleotides align to TRBD1. After removal of 5 bases from V and 1 base from J, the junction contained 8 bases not matched to a gene. CDR1 and CDR2 (germline): SGHAT, FQNNGV. This CDR3 region has 16 residues. The CDR3 is CASSPFRTGSYNEQFF. In DNA, the CDR3 is TGTGCCAGCAGCCCCTTTAGGACAGGATCCTACAATGAGCAGTTCTTC.

This clone was seen just once. The chain is built from TRBV11-2 and TRBJ1-2; D gene unclear. Germline-derived CDR1 and CDR2 are SGHAT and FQNNGV. Deletions cut 5 bases from V and 2 bases from J, with 15 bases between. The CDR3 covers 15 residues. Here the CDR3 reads CASSHLTAANYGYTF. The CDR3 DNA reads as TGTGCCAGCAGCCACCTAACGGCAGCGAACTATGGCTACACCTTC.

The chain has TRBV25-1 and TRBJ2-5, with 10 bases lining up with TRBD2. This CDR3 comprises 16 residues. V shed 4 bases and J 5 bases; nucleotides not matched to a gene: 10. CDR1 MGHDK and CDR2 SYGVNS come from the germline V gene. This chain's CDR3 is CASSGPERGGDETQYF. The CDR3 DNA reads TGTGCCAGCAGTGGCCCCGAGCGGGGGGGGGACGAGACCCAGTACTTC.

This clone was observed a handful of times. The chain employs TRBV30 and TRBJ2-4; 8 bases line up with TRBD1. CDR3 length: 17 amino acids. Germline trimming cut 3 bases from V and 1 base from J; bases unmatched to any gene: 11. Germline loops: CDR1 GTSNPN, CDR2 SVGIG (reference sequence). The CDR3 loop reads CAWRQGVSTTAKNIQYF. CDR3 DNA sequence: TGTGCCTGGAGACAGGGGGTTTCGACTACGGCCAAAAACATTCAGTACTTC.

The V and J genes are TRBV19 and TRBJ2-1; the D gene is possibly TRBD1 (6 bases). This CDR3 is 12 amino acids long. Per germline, CDR1 LNHDA and CDR2 SQIVND (reference sequence). Between the trimmed V and J ends, which lost 3 bases and 12 bases, there was a span of 12 bases. CDR3 nucleotides: TGTGCCAGTAGTATCCGGGGACACCTGCAGTTCTTC. This gives the protein CASSIRGHLQFF.

This clone was counted only a few times. The chain carries TRBV2 and TRBJ1-2; 8 positions match TRBD1. The CDR3 is 14 residues long. The V segment lost 6 bases and the J segment 4 bases; nucleotides outside the gene matches: 7. Germline CDR1 reads SNHLY; CDR2 reads FYNNEI. CDR3 sequence reads: CASSDRGTFYGYTF. CDR3 DNA: TGTGCCAGCAGCGACAGGGGTACCTTCTATGGCTACACCTTC.